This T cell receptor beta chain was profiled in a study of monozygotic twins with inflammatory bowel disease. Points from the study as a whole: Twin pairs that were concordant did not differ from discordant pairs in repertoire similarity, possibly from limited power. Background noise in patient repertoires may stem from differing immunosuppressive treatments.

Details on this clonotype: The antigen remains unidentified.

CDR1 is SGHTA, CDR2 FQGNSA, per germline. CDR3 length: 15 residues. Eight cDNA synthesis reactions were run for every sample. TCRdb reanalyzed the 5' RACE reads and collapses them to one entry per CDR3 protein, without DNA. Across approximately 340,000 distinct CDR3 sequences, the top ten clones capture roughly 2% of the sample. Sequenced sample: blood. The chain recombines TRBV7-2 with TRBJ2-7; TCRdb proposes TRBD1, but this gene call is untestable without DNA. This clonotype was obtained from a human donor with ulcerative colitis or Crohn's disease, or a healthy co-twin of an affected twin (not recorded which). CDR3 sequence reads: CASSFGGTGSYEQYF.